The 20 T cell receptor beta chains listed next were all sequenced from one sample in a study of human T cells and chemical hapten exposure. MiXCR, applied by TCRdb to the RACE reads, yields one record per CDR3 protein. The data show fewer than 300,000 distinct CDR3 sequences, with approximately 7.5% seen just once and roughly 1.2% held by the top ten. Time point described: pre-sensitization, week 0. The treatment was: therapeutic diphenylcyclopropenone sensitization with weekly scalp DPC. The specimen comprised whole blood, sampled in connection with sensitization to the hapten diphenylcyclopropenone (DPC). The receptors stem from a man between 18 and 35 years old with alopecia areata. Some clones in this sample may be carry-over from other donors' samples.

The chain joins TRBV20-1 to TRBJ2-3; TRBD1 matches at 7 bases. The CDR3 length is 15 residues. The germline gives CDR1 DFQATT, CDR2 SNEGSKA (reference sequence). V lost 3 bases, J lost 2 bases, and 8 bases stayed unmatched. The CDR3: CSASSPGTVTDTQYF. Written as DNA, the CDR3 is TGCAGTGCTAGTTCCCCCGGGACAGTCACAGATACGCAGTATTTT.

The V and J genes are TRBV7-9 and TRBJ2-1; TRBD2 aligns across 12 bases. J lost 5 bases, V lost 4 bases, and 6 bases had no gene match. The CDR3 has 16 residues. The germline gives CDR1 SEHNR, CDR2 FQNEAQ (reference sequence). The chain's CDR3 is CASSSSGGASHNEQFF. DNA of the CDR3: TGTGCCAGCAGCTCTAGCGGGGGGGCCTCACACAATGAGCAGTTCTTC.

This clonotype has just a few counts. The chain couples TRBV7-2 to TRBJ2-6, with unresolved D. This CDR3 is built from 16 residues. The V gene's germline CDR1 is SGHTA and CDR2 FQGNSA. The V and J ends lost 3 bases and 0 bases respectively, with 9 bases between them. The CDR3 spells CASSFGLLSGANVLTF. The CDR3 bases are TGTGCCAGCAGCTTTGGGCTGCTCTCTGGGGCCAACGTCCTGACTTTC.

This clonotype was detected ten times or more. This chain connects TRBV5-1 to TRBJ1-1; perhaps TRBD1 as D (5 bases). The V end was cut by 3 bases, the J end by 4 bases, with 13 bases between. Per the germline V gene, CDR1 is SGHRS and CDR2 is YFSETQ. The CDR3 runs to 14 residues. CDR3 amino acids: CASSSTGRSTEAFF. CDR3 in DNA: TGCGCCAGCAGCTCAACGGGACGGTCCACTGAAGCTTTCTTT.

The chain joins TRBV7-2 to TRBJ2-3, with D tentatively TRBD2 (5 bases). The CDR3 loop spans 16 amino acids. Germline loops: CDR1 SGHTA, CDR2 FQGNSA. Trimming pared 1 base from V and 1 base from J, leaving 12 bases between. CDR3 region: CASSLGRRSGTDTQYF. In DNA, the CDR3 is TGTGCCAGCAGCTTAGGGAGGCGCTCAGGCACAGATACGCAGTATTTT.

V usage is TRBV2 and J usage is TRBJ2-1; no clear D gene. The CDR3 extends over 14 amino acids. The V and J ends lost 3 bases and 4 bases respectively, with 10 bases between them. Germline V gives CDR1 SNHLY, CDR2 FYNNEI. CDR3: CASSDRVTYNEQFF. The CDR3, as DNA: TGTGCCAGCAGTGATCGGGTGACATACAATGAGCAGTTCTTC.

J is TRBJ1-1 and V is TRBV29-1; D remains ambiguous. This CDR3 is built from 10 residues. Germline lookup yields CDR1 SQVTM and CDR2 ANQGSEA. V dropped 4 bases and J dropped 6 bases, with 6 bases sitting between them. CDR3: CSVAVSEAFF. Here the CDR3 DNA reads TGCAGCGTTGCGGTGTCTGAAGCTTTCTTT.

J is TRBJ2-3 and V is TRBV12-5; no clear D gene. The CDR3 sequence is 13 residues long. Trimming stripped 1 base from V and 4 bases from J, with 6 bases between. Germline CDR1 and CDR2: LGHNT and FRNRAP. The CDR3 protein is CASGLDHPDTQYF. The DNA for the CDR3 is TGTGCTAGTGGTTTGGACCACCCAGATACGCAGTATTTT.

This clonotype occurred many times. This chain connects TRBV7-2 to TRBJ2-1; D not resolved. Trimming stripped 5 bases from V and 6 bases from J, with 11 bases between. Germline V lookup: CDR1 SGHTA, CDR2 FQGNSA. CDR3 length: 13 amino acids. CDR3: CASSSPLTNEQFF. The CDR3, as DNA: TGTGCCAGCAGCAGCCCTCTTACCAATGAGCAGTTCTTC. Full variable domain (missing parts from reference TRBV7-2 and TRBJ2-1): GAGVSQSPSNKVTEKGKDVELRCDPISGHTALYWYRQSLGQGLEFLIYFQGNSAPDKSGLPSDRFSAERTGGSVSTLTIQRTQQEDSAVYLCASSSPLTNEQFFGPGTRLTVL.

This clonotype was observed at least ten times. V gene TRBV4-3 combines with J gene TRBJ2-7; 9 bases match TRBD1. The CDR3 runs to 15 residues. In germline, CDR1 is LGHNA, CDR2 YSLEER. After removal of 4 bases from V and 4 bases from J, the junction contained 8 bases not matched to a gene. The CDR3 protein is CASSPTGTGIYEQYF. Here the CDR3 DNA reads TGCGCCAGCAGCCCGACCGGGACAGGGATATACGAGCAGTACTTC.

There are a few counts of this clonotype. Here the CDR3 reads CASSHGDRRRMNTEAFF. The CDR3 region has the DNA TGTGCCAGCAGTCACGGGGACCGCCGGAGGATGAACACTGAAGCTTTCTTT. The chain combines TRBV6-2 or TRBV6-3 with TRBJ1-1; weak D call: TRBD1 (5 bases). The CDR3 is 17 residues long. Deletions cut 5 bases from V and 0 bases from J, with 19 bases between. Germline V gene lookup returns CDR1 MNHEY and CDR2 SVGEGT.

In this sample, this clonotype turned up a few times. V gene TRBV5-1 combines with J gene TRBJ2-1, with TRBD2 identical over 16 bases. Germline V gene lookup returns CDR1 SGHRS and CDR2 YFSETQ. V shed 2 bases and J 2 bases; nucleotides not matched to a gene: 7. This CDR3 is built from 19 residues. The CDR3 region has the DNA TGCGCCAGCAGCTTTGGGACTAGCGGGGGGGGTTCCCCCTACAATGAGCAGTTCTTC. This gives the protein CASSFGTSGGGSPYNEQFF.

J is TRBJ2-3 and V is TRBV12-3 or TRBV12-4; D possibly corresponds to TRBD1 (5 bases). V was trimmed by 3 bases and J by 6 bases, leaving 19 bases between them. The CDR3 covers 16 residues. CDR3 in DNA: TGTGCCAGCAGTTTGAGTTTAGGGGAATTATTGGATACGCAGTATTTT. It encodes CASSLSLGELLDTQYF.

This chain links TRBV12-3 or TRBV12-4 with TRBJ1-5, with TRBD1 matching over 7 bases. The CDR3 loop spans 15 amino acids. The J segment lost 2 bases and the V segment lost 3 bases, leaving 4 bases of the junction unmatched. CDR3 amino acids: CASSFAGGGNQPQHF. DNA for the CDR3: TGTGCCAGCAGTTTCGCAGGGGGAGGCAATCAGCCCCAGCATTTT.

On this clonotype: The final CDR3 position lacks the conserved phenylalanine or tryptophan, pointing to a likely read error. The CDR3, as DNA: TGCGCCAGCAGCCGAACAGGGGATGGGGCCACAGATACGCAGTATTCT. Translated: CASSRTGDGATDTQYS. The chain carries TRBV5-1 and TRBJ2-3; 7 nucleotides line up with TRBD1. The germline V gene has CDR1 SGHRS and CDR2 YFSETQ. The CDR3 runs to 16 residues. The trim removed 4 bases at V and 2 bases at J, leaving 10 bases unmatched.

As concerns this clonotype: This may be a read error: a much more frequent sequence differs by one nucleotide. The rearrangement joins TRBV4-2 to TRBJ2-5; 11 nucleotides align to TRBD2. The germline V gene encodes CDR1 LGHNA and CDR2 YNFKEQ. The CDR3 runs 16 residues. CDR3 residues: CVSSQVTLAGEETQYF. As DNA, the CDR3 is TGTGTCAGCAGCCAAGTCACACTAGCGGGGGAAGAGACCCAGTACTTC.

This clonotype was seen at least ten times. The genes are TRBV5-1 and TRBJ2-5; perhaps TRBD1 as D (5 bases). Germline-derived CDR1 and CDR2 are SGHRS and YFSETQ. The CDR3 covers 14 residues. Between the trimmed V and J ends, which lost 6 bases and 0 bases, there was a span of 12 bases. The CDR3 sequence is CASNQGSYQETQYF. CDR3 DNA: TGCGCCAGCAATCAGGGTTCGTACCAAGAGACCCAGTACTTC.

There are many counts of this clonotype. The rearrangement links TRBV7-8 to TRBJ1-1; 9 bases are a match to TRBD1. Germline loops: CDR1 SGHVS, CDR2 FQNEAQ. The CDR3 has 16 residues. V lost 0 bases, J lost 3 bases, and 5 bases stayed unmatched. CDR3 nucleotide sequence: TGTGCCAGCAGCTTAGCGGGACAGGGATCGGACACTGAAGCTTTCTTT. It codes for CASSLAGQGSDTEAFF.

This clonotype was detected a few times. V is TRBV5-1 and J is TRBJ2-2; D remains ambiguous. V shed 0 bases and J shed 1 base, with 7 bases lying between them. The CDR3 runs 15 residues. Germline assignment: CDR1 SGHRS and CDR2 YFSETQ. CDR3 in amino acids: CASSLGRLNTGELFF. In DNA form, the CDR3 reads TGCGCCAGCAGCTTGGGACGGCTGAACACCGGGGAGCTGTTTTTT.

The sample holds many counts of this clonotype. J is TRBJ1-2 and V is TRBV6-5, with TRBD1 as a possible D gene (5 bases). Germline V lookup: CDR1 MNHEY, CDR2 SVGAGI. V dropped 4 bases and J dropped 7 bases, with 13 bases sitting between them. The CDR3 totals 13 residues. DNA for the CDR3: TGTGCCAGCAGTTCGCGGGGGGTTGGTGGCTACACCTTC. Protein: CASSSRGVGGYTF.